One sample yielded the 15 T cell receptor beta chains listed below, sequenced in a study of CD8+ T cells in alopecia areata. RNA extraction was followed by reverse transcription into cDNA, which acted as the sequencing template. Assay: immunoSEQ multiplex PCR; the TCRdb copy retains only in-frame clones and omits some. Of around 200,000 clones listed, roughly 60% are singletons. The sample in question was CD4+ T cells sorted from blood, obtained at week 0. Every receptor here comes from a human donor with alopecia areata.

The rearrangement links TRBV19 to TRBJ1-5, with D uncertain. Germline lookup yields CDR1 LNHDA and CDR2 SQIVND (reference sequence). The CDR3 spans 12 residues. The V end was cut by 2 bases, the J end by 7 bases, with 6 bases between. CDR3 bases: TGTGCCAGTAGTATACAATTCCAGCCCCAGCATTTT. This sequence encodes CASSIQFQPQHF. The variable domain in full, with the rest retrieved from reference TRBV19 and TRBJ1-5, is DGGITQSPKYLFRKEGQNVTLSCEQNLNHDAMYWYRQDPGQGLRLIYYSQIVNDFQKGDIAEGYSVSREKKESFPLTVTSAQKNPTAFYLCASSIQFQPQHFGDGTRLSIL.

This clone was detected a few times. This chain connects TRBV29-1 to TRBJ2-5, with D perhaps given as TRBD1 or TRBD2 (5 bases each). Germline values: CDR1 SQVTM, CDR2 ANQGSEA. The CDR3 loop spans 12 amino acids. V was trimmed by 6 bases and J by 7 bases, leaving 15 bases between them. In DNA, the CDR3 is TGCAGCGTCTCGCGAGGGGAAGGGACCCAGTACTTC. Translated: CSVSRGEGTQYF.

As DNA, the CDR3 is TGTGCCACCAGCAGAGTCGCCGACGTGGCAACTGAAGCTTTCTTT. It encodes CATSRVADVATEAFF. V gene TRBV15 combines with J gene TRBJ1-1; the D is unclear. The CDR3 has 15 residues. Germline CDR1 and CDR2: LNHNV and YYDKDF (reference sequence). The V and J ends lost 1 base and 5 bases respectively, with 14 bases between them.

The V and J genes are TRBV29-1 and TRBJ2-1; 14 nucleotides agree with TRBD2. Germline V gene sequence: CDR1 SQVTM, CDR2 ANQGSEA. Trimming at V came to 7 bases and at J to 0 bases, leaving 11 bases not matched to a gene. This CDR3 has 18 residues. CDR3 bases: TGCAGCGCAGAGAGACTAGCGGGGGGGTTCAGCTCCTACAATGAGCAGTTCTTC. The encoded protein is CSAERLAGGFSSYNEQFF.

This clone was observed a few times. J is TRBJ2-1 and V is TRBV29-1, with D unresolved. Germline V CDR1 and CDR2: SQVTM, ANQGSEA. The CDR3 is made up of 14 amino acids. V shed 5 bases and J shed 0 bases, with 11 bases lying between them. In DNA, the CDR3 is TGCAGCGTTATACTTCTCAACTCCTACAATGAGCAGTTCTTC. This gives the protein CSVILLNSYNEQFF.

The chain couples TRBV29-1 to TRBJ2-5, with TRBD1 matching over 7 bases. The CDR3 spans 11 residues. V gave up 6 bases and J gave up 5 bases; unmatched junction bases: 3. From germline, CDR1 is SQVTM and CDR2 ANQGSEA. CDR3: CSVSGGETQYF. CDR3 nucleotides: TGCAGCGTGTCAGGGGGTGAGACCCAGTACTTC.

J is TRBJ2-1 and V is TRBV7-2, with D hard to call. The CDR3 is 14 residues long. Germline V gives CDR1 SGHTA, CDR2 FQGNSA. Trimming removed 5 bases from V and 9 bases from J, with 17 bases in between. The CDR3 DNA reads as TGTGCCAGCAGCCCCCGGACCTCTTGGGGTGAGCAGTTCTTC. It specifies CASSPRTSWGEQFF.

This CDR3 reads CASSQDRMVNTEAFF. In DNA form, the CDR3 reads TGCGCCAGCAGCCAAGATCGAATGGTGAACACTGAAGCTTTCTTT. The chain employs TRBV4-3 and TRBJ1-1, with unresolved D. V was shortened by 0 bases and J by 0 bases, with 8 bases between the two germline ends. The CDR3 runs to 15 residues. Germline-derived CDR1 and CDR2 are LGHNA and YSLEER.

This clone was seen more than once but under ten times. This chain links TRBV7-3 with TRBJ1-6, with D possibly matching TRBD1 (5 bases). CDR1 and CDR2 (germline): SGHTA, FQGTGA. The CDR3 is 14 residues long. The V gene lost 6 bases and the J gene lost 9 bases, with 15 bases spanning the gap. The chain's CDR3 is CASSEGQGSSPLHF. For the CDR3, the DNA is TGTGCCAGCAGTGAAGGGCAGGGAAGTTCACCCCTCCACTTT.

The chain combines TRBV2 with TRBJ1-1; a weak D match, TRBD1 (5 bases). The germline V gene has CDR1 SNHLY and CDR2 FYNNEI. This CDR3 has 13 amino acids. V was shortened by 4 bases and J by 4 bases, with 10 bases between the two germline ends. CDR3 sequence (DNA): TGTGCCAGCAGTGTACGGGGCGGCACTGAAGCTTTCTTT. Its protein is CASSVRGGTEAFF.

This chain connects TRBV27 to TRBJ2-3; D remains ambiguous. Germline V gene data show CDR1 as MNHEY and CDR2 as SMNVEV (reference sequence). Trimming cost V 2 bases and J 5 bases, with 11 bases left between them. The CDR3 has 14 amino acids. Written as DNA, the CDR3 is TGTGCCAGCAGTTTAACCCTCACGGGAGATACGCAGTATTTT. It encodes CASSLTLTGDTQYF.

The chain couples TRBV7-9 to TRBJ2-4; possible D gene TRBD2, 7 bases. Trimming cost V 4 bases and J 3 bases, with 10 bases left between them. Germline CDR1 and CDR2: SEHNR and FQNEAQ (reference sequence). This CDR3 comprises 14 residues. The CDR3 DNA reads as TGTGCCAGCAGCTCTAGGGGGGGCAAAAACATTCAGTACTTC. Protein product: CASSSRGGKNIQYF.

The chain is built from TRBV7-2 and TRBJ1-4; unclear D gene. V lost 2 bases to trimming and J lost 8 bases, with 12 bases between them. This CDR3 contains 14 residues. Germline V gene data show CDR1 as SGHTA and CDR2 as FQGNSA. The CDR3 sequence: CASSLTGVEEKLFF. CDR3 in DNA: TGTGCCAGCAGCTTAACCGGCGTAGAAGAAAAACTGTTTTTT.

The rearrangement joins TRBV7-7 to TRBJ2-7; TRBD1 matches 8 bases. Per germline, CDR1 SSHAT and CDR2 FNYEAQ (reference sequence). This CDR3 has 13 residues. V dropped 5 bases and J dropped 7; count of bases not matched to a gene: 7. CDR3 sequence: CASSEDRVSEQYF. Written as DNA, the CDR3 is TGTGCCAGCAGCGAGGACAGGGTTAGTGAGCAGTACTTC.

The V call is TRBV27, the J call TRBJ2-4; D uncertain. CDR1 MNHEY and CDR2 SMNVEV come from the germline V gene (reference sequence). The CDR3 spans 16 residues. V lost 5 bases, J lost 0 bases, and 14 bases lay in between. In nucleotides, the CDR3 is TGTGCCAGCAGTCCCGGATTGATACTAGCCAAAAACATTCAGTACTTC. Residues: CASSPGLILAKNIQYF.